The TCR beta chain described here comes from a study of CD8+ T cells in alopecia areata. Overall study context: Tofacitinib continued for 6 to 18 months and was then withheld for 6 months. Study findings and constraints: The study also sequences resident alphabeta T cells of normal skin in scalp samples. Possibly as an HLA-related effect, TCR sharing across patients appeared less clear than in mice. Scalp clonality and expanded CD8+ clones among the top 100 fell significantly with tofacitinib.

This CDR3 is 16 amino acids long. The ends were cut back, 8 bases at V and 0 bases at J, with 14 bases in the middle. Germline-derived CDR1 and CDR2 are MNHEY and SMNVEV (reference sequence). Treatment indicated: oral pan-JAK inhibitor, 5-10 mg twice daily. Notes on this clone: The antigen remains unidentified.

Sequencing templates came from extracted RNA that was reverse transcribed into cDNA. Produced via immunoSEQ multiplex PCR; TCRdb's table is partial and in-frame only. The sample lists some 100,000 clones, about 61% occurring once. This material consisted of CD8+ T cells sorted from blood, taken at week 4, from a patient treated with tofacitinib. The chain couples TRBV27 to TRBJ1-6; maybe TRBD1 (5 bases). This receptor was identified in a human donor with alopecia areata. The CDR3 DNA reads TGTGCCAGCGGGGACGGGGGGATCTCCTATAATTCACCCCTCCACTTT. Protein product: CASGDGGISYNSPLHF.